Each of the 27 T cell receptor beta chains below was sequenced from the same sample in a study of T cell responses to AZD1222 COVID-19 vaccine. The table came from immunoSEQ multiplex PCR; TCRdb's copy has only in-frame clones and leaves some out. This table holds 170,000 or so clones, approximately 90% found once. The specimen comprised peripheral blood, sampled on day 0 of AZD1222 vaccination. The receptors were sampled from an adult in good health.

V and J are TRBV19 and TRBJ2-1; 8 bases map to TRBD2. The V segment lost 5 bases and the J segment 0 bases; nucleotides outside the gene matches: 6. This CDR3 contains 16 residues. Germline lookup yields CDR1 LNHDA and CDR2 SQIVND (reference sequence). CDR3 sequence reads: CASSQRGKSSYNEQFF. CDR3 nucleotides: TGTGCCAGTAGTCAGCGGGGGAAGAGCTCCTACAATGAGCAGTTCTTC.

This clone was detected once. The CDR3 nucleotides are TGTGCCACCCAGGGACAGCGCAATCAGCCCCAGCATTTT. Translated, it gives CATQGQRNQPQHF. The V call is TRBV19, the J call TRBJ1-5; 7 bases line up with TRBD1. J was trimmed by 2 bases and V by 10 bases; bases with no gene match: 5. This CDR3 is built from 13 residues. The V gene's germline CDR1 is LNHDA and CDR2 SQIVND (reference sequence).

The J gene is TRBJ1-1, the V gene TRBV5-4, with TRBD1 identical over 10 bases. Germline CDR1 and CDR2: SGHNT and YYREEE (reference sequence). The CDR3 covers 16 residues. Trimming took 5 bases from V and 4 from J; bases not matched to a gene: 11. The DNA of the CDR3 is TGTGCCAGCAGACGAACCCCCGGGACAGGGGTCACTGAAGCTTTCTTT. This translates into CASRRTPGTGVTEAFF.

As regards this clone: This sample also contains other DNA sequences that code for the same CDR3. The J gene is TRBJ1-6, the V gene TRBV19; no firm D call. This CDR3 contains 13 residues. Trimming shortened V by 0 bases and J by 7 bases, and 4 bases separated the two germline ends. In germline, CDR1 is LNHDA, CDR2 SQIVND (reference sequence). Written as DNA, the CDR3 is TGTGCCAGTAGTATAGACTGGAATTCACCCCTCCACTTT. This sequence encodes CASSIDWNSPLHF.

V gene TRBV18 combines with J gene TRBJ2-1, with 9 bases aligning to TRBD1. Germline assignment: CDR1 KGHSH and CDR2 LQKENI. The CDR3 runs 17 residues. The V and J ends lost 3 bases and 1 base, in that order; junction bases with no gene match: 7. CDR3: CASSPPGQGNSYNEQFF. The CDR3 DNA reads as TGTGCCAGCTCACCCCCGGGACAGGGTAATTCCTACAATGAGCAGTTCTTC. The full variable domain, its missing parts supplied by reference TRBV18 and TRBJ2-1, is NAGVMQNPRHLVRRRGQEARLRCSPMKGHSHVYWYRQLPEEGLKFMVYLQKENIIDESGMPKERFSAEFPKEGPSILRIQQVVRGDSAAYFCASSPPGQGNSYNEQFFGPGTRLTVL.

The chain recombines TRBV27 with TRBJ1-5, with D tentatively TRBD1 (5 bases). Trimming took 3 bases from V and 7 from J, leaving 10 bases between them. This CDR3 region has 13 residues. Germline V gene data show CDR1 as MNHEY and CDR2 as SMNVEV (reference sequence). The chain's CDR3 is CASSLVWGQPQHF. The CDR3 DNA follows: TGTGCCAGCAGTTTGGTATGGGGCCAGCCCCAGCATTTT.

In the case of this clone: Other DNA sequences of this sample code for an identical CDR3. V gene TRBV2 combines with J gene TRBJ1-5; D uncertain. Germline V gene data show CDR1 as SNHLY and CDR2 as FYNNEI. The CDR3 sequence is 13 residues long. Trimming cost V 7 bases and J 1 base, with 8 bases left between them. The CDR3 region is CASKGQSNQPQHF. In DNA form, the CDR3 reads TGTGCCAGCAAAGGGCAGAGCAATCAGCCCCAGCATTTT.

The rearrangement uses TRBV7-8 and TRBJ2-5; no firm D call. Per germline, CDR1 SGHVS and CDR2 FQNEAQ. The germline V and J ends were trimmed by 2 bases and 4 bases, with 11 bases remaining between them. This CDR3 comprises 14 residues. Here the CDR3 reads CASSLMPQAETQYF. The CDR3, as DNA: TGTGCCAGCAGCTTAATGCCTCAGGCAGAGACCCAGTACTTC.

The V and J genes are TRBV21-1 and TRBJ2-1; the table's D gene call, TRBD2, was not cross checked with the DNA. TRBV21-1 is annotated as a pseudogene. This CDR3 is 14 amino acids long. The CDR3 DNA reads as TGTGCCAGCAGCCCGGGGAGGGGGTACAATGAGCAGTTCTTC. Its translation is CASSPGRGYNEQFF.

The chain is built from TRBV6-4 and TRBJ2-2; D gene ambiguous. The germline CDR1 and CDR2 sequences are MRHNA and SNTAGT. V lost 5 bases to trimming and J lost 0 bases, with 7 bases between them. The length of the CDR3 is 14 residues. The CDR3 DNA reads TGTGCCAGCAGTTTAATTGCGAACACCGGGGAGCTGTTTTTT. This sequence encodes CASSLIANTGELFF.

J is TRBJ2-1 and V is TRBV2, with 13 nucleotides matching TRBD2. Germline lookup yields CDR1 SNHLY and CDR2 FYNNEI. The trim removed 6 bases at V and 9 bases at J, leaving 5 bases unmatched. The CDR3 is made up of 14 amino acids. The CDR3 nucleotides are TGTGCCAGCAGGGGGACTAGCGGGGAAGCTGAGCAGTTCTTC. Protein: CASRGTSGEAEQFF.

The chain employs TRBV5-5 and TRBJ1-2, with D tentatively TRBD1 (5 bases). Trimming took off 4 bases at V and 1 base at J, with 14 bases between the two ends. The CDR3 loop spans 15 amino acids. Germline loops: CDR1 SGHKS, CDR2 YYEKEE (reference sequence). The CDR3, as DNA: TGTGCCAGCAGCACAGGACCAAATGTTAACTATGGCTACACCTTC. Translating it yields CASSTGPNVNYGYTF.

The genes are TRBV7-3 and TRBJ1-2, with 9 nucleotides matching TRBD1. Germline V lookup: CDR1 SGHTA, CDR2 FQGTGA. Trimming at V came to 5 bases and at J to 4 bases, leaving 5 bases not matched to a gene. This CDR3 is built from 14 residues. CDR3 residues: CASSLGQGPYGYTF. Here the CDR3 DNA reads TGTGCCAGCAGCCTAGGACAGGGGCCCTATGGCTACACCTTC.

CDR3 amino acids: CAISDPGQGPWEVTEAFF. CDR3 coding DNA: TGTGCCATCAGTGATCCCGGACAGGGCCCTTGGGAAGTGACTGAAGCTTTCTTT. V is TRBV10-3 and J is TRBJ1-1, with 8 bases aligning to TRBD1. The CDR3 extends over 18 amino acids. After removal of 3 bases from V and 5 bases from J, the junction contained 17 bases not matched to a gene. Germline CDR1 and CDR2: ENHRY and SYGVKD.

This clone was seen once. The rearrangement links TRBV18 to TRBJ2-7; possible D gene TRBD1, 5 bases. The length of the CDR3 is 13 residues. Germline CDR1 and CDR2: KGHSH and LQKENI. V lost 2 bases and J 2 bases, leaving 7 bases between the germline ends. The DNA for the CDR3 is TGTGCCAGCTCACCAAGGACAACCTACGAGCAGTACTTC. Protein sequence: CASSPRTTYEQYF.

The CDR3 DNA reads TGTGCCAGCAGTGTAGGACAGGCTAATTCACCCCTCCACTTT. Translation gives CASSVGQANSPLHF. This chain joins TRBV27 and TRBJ1-6, with 7 nucleotides matching TRBD1. The CDR3 runs to 14 residues. CDR1 MNHEY and CDR2 SMNVEV come from the germline V gene (reference sequence). Trimming removed 5 bases from V and 6 bases from J; junction bases left unmatched: 4.

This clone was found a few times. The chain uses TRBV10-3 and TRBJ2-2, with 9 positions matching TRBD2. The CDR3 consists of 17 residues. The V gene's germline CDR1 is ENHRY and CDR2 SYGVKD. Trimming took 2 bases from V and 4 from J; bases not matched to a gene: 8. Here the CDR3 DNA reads TGTGCCATCAGTGAGCCCCCCCTAGCGGGGACCACCGGGGAGCTGTTTTTT. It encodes CAISEPPLAGTTGELFF.

The CDR3 is CASSLSMGNYGYTF. The DNA of the CDR3 is TGTGCCAGCAGCTTAAGTATGGGTAACTATGGCTACACCTTC. The genes are TRBV7-9 and TRBJ1-2; D unresolved. Germline CDR1 SEHNR, CDR2 FQNEAQ (reference sequence). The CDR3 spans 14 residues. Trimming shortened V by 2 bases and J by 1 base, and 8 bases separated the two germline ends.

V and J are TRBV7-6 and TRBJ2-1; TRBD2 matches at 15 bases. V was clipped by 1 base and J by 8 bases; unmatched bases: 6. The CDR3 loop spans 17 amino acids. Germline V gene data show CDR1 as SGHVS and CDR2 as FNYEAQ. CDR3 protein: CASSLVSGLAGGHEQFF. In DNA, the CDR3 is TGTGCCAGCAGCTTAGTTAGCGGACTAGCGGGGGGGCATGAGCAGTTCTTC.

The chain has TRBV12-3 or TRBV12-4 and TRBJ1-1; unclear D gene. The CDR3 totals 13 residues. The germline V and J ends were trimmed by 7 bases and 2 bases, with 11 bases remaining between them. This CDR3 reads CASTPNGNTEAFF. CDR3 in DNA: TGTGCCAGCACCCCTAACGGTAACACTGAAGCTTTCTTT.

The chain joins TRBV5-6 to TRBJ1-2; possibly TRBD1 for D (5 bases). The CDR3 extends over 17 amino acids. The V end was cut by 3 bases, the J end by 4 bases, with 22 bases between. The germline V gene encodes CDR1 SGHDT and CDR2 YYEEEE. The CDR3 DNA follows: TGTGCCAGCAGCTCTCGGGGCCTCCGGGACCCGGGCTATGGCTACACCTTC. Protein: CASSSRGLRDPGYGYTF.

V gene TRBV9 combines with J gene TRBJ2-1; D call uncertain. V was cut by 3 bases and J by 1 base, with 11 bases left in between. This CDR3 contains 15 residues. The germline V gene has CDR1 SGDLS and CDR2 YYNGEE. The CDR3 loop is CASSAGSASYNEQFF. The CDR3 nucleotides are TGTGCCAGCAGCGCCGGATCCGCGTCCTACAATGAGCAGTTCTTC.

CDR3 region: CASSPIGTENTEAFF. CDR3 DNA: TGTGCCAGCAGTCCGATCGGGACAGAGAACACTGAAGCTTTCTTT. The chain recombines TRBV28 with TRBJ1-1, with 7 bases identical to TRBD1. V trimming: 5 bases; J trimming: 1 base; junction bases outside the gene matches: 7. The CDR3 is 15 amino acids. CDR1 MDHEN and CDR2 SYDVKM come from the germline V gene.

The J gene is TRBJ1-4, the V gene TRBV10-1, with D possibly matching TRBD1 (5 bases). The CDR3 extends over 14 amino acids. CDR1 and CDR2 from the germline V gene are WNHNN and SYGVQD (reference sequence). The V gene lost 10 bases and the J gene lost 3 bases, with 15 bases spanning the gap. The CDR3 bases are TGCGCCATTTCTCAGCCGGGGCCTAATGAAAAACTGTTTTTT. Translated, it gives CAISQPGPNEKLFF.

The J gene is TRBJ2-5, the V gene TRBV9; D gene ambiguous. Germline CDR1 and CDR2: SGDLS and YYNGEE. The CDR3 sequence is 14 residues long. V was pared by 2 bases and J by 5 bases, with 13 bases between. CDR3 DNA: TGTGCCAGCAGCGTGGAAGGAATTGTCGAGACCCAGTACTTC. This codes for CASSVEGIVETQYF.

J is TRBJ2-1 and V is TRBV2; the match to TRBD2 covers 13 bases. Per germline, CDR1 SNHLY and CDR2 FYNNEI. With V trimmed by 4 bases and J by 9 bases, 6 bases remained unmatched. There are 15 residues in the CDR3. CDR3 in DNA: TGTGCCAGCAGTGGGACTAGCGGGGGCTCTGGTGAGCAGTTCTTC. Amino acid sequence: CASSGTSGGSGEQFF.

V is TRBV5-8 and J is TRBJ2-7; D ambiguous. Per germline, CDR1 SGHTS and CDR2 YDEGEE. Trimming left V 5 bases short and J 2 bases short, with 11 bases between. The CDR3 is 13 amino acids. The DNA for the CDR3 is TGTGCCAGCAGTCGGGCGGAACCCTACGAGCAGTACTTC. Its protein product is CASSRAEPYEQYF.